This TCR beta chain was profiled in a study of shared clonotypes between healthy human individuals. Germline assignment: CDR1 GTSNPN and CDR2 SVGIG (reference sequence). CDR3 length: 13 amino acids. Trimming took 0 bases from V and 5 from J, leaving 10 bases between them. Several immunoSEQ plates held equal portions of the genomic DNA taken from each subset. The repertoire was sequenced with immunoSEQ multiplex PCR; TCRdb's copy has only in-frame clones and lacks some. The table records about 2.4 million clones, just over 90% of them present only once. The chain recombines TRBV30 with TRBJ1-2; no reliable D call. Material for sequencing was naive CD4+ T cells sorted from blood. Subset meaning: CD45RA+ positively selected. The source of this sequence is a man aged 18 to 29 in good health. CDR3: CAWSVGLTYGYTF. The CDR3 DNA reads TGTGCCTGGAGTGTAGGGCTCACTTATGGCTACACCTTC.